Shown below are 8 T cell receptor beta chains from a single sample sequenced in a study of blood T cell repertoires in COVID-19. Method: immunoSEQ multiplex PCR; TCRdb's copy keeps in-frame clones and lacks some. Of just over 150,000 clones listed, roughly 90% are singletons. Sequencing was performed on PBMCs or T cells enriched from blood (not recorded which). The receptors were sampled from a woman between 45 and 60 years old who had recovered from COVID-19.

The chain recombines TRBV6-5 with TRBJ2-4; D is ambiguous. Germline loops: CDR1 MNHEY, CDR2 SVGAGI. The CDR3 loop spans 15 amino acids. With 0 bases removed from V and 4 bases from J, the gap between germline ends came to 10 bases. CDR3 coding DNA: TGTGCCAGCAGTTACTCACGGCTAGGTAAAAACATTCAGTACTTC. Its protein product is CASSYSRLGKNIQYF.

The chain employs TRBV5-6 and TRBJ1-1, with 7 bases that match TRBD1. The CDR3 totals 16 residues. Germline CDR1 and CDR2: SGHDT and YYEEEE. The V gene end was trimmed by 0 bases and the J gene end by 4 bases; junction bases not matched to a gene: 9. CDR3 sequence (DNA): TGTGCCAGCAGCTTGGCGACAGGGTCGAAGGGCACTGAAGCTTTCTTT. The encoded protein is CASSLATGSKGTEAFF.

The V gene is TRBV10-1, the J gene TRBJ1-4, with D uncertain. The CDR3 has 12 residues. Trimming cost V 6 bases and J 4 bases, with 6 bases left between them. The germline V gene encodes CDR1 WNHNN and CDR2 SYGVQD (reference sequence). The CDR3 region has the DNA TGCGCCAGCAGGAACAGTAATGAAAAACTGTTTTTT. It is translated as CASRNSNEKLFF.

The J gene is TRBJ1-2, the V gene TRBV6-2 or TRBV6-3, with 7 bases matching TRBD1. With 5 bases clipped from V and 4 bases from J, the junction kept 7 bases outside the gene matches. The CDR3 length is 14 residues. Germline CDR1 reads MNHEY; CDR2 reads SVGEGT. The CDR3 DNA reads TGTGCCAGCAGTAAAAACCGGGACAGCTATGGCTACACCTTC. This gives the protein CASSKNRDSYGYTF.

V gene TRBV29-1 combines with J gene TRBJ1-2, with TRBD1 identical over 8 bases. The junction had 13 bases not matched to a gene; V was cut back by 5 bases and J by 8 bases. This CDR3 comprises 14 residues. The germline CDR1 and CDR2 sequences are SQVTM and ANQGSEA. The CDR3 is CSVIPARGRGGYTF. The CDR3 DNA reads TGCAGCGTTATCCCGGCCAGGGGGCGAGGGGGCTACACCTTC.

The CDR3 DNA is TGTGCCAGCAGCCTTCGTTTGACACCGCCCTACGAGCAGTACTTC. This codes for CASSLRLTPPYEQYF. The chain carries TRBV11-3 and TRBJ2-7; D is uncertain. This CDR3 is 15 amino acids long. Germline V lookup: CDR1 SGHNT, CDR2 YENEEA. Trimming shortened V by 5 bases and J by 2 bases, and 16 bases separated the two germline ends.

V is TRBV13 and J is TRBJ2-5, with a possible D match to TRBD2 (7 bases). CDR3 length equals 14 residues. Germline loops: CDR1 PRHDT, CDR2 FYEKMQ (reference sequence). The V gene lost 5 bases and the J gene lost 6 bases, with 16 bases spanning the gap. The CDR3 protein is CASSEEGGYQTQYF. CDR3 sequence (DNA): TGTGCCAGCAGCGAAGAGGGGGGGTATCAGACCCAGTACTTC.

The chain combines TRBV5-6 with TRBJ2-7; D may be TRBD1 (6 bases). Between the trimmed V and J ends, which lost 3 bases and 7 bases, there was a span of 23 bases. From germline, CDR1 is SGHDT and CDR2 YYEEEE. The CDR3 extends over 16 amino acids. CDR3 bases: TGTGCCAGCAGCTCTGCCCCGGGACACCAAGGGTGGGAGCAGTACTTC. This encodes CASSSAPGHQGWEQYF. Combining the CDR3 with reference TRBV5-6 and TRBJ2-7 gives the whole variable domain DAGVTQSPTHLIKTRGQQVTLRCSPKSGHDTVSWYQQALGQGPQFIFQYYEEEERQRGNFPDRFSGHQFPNYSSELNVNALLLGDSALYLCASSSAPGHQGWEQYFGPGTRLTVT.